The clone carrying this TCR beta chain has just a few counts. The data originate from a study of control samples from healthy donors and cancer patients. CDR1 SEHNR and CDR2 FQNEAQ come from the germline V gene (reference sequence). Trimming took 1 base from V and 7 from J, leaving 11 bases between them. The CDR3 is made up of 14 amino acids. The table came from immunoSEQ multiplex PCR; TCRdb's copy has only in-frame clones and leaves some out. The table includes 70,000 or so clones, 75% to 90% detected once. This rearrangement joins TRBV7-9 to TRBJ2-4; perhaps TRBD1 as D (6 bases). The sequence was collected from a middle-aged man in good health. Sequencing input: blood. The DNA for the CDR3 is TGTGCCAGCAGCTTAGATAGGGGGTGGAACATTCAGTACTTC. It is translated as CASSLDRGWNIQYF.